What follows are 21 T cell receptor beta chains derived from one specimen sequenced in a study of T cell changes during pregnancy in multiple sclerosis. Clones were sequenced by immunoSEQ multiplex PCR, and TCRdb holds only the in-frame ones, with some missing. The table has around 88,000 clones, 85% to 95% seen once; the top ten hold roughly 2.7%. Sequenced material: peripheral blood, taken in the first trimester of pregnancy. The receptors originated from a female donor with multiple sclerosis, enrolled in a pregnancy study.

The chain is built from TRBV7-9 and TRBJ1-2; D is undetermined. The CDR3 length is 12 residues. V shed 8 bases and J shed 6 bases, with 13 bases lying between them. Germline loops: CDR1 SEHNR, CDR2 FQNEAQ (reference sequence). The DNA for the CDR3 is TGTGCCAGCGGTGCGTTGTCGGATGGCTACACCTTC. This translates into CASGALSDGYTF. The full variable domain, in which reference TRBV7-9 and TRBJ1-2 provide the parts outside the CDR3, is DTGVSQNPRHKITKRGQNVTFRCDPISEHNRLYWYRQTLGQGPEFLTYFQNEAQLEKSRLLSDRFSAERPKGSFSTLEIQRTEQGDSAMYLCASGALSDGYTFGSGTRLTVV.

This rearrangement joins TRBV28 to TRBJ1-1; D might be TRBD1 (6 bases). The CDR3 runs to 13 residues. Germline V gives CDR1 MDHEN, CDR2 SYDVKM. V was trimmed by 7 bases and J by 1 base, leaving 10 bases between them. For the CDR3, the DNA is TGTGCCAGCACGGACAGCCCGAACACTGAAGCTTTCTTT. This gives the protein CASTDSPNTEAFF. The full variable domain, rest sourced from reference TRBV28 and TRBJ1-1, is DVKVTQSSRYLVKRTGEKVFLECVQDMDHENMFWYRQDPGLGLRLIYFSYDVKMKEKGDIPEGYSVSREKKERFSLILESASTNQTSMYLCASTDSPNTEAFFGQGTRLTVV.

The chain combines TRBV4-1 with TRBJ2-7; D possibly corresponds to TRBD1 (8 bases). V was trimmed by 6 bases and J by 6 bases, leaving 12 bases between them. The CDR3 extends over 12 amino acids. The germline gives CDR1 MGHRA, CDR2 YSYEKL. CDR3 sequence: CASRNRGGEQYF. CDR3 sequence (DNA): TGCGCCAGCAGAAACAGGGGGGGCGAGCAGTACTTC.

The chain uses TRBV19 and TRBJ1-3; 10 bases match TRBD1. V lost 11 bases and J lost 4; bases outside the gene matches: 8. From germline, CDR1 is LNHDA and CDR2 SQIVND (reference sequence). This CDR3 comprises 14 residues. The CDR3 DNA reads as TGTGCCTGCAAAGGGACAGGGGAAGGAAACACCATATATTTT. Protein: CACKGTGEGNTIYF. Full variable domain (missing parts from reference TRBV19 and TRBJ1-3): DGGITQSPKYLFRKEGQNVTLSCEQNLNHDAMYWYRQDPGQGLRLIYYSQIVNDFQKGDIAEGYSVSREKKESFPLTVTSAQKNPTAFYLCACKGTGEGNTIYFGEGSWLTVV.

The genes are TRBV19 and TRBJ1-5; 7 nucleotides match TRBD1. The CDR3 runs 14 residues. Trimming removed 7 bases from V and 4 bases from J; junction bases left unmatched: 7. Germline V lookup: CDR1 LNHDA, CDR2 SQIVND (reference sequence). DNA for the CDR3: TGTGCCAGTAACGGACAGGCGGGGAATCAGCCCCAGCATTTT. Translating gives CASNGQAGNQPQHF.

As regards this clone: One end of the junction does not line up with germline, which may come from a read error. As DNA, the CDR3 is TGTCCGAGGTTCGGAGATGACAAAAACATTCAGTACTTC. This encodes CPRFGDDKNIQYF. This chain links TRBV29-1 with TRBJ2-4; D unresolved. The germline V gene encodes CDR1 SQVTM and CDR2 ANQGSEA. The CDR3 runs 13 residues.

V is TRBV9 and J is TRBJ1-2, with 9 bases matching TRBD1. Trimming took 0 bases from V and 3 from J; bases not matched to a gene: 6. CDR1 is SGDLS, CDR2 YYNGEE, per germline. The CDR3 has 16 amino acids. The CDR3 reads CASSVGKGDRDYGYTF. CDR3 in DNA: TGTGCCAGCAGCGTAGGAAAGGGGGACAGGGACTATGGCTACACCTTC.

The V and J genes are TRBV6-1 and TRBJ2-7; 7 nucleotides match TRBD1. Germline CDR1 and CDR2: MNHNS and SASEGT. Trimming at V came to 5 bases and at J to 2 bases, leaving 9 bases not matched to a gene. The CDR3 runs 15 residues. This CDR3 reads CASSLQQGRTYEQYF. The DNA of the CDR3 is TGTGCCAGCAGTTTGCAACAGGGGAGAACCTACGAGCAGTACTTC.

The CDR3 region has the DNA TGTGCCAGCTCACCAGGAGGCTCAGATCAGCCCCAGCATTTT. Amino acids: CASSPGGSDQPQHF. The V and J genes are TRBV18 and TRBJ1-5; D is unresolved. Trimming removed 2 bases at V and 5 bases at J, with 10 bases between. Germline assignment: CDR1 KGHSH and CDR2 LQKENI. The length of the CDR3 is 14 residues.

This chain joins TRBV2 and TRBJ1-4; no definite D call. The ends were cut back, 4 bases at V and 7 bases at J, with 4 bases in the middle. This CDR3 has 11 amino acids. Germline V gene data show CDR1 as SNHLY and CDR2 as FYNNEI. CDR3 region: CASSVREKLFF. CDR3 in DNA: TGTGCCAGCAGTGTTCGTGAAAAACTGTTTTTT.

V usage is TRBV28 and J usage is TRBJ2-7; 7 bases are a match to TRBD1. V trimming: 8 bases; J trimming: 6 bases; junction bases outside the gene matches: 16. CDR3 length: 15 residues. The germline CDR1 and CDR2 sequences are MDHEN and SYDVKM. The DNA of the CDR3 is TGTGCCAGCGGTGCTACGGGGCAGGGGGAAATCGAGCAGTACTTC. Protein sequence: CASGATGQGEIEQYF.

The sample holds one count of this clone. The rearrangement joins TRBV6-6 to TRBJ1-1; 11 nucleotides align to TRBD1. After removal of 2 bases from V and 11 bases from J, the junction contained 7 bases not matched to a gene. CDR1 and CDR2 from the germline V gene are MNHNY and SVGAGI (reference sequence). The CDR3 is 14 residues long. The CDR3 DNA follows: TGTGCCAGCAGTTACAAAGGACAGGGGGCACTGGCTTTCTTT. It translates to CASSYKGQGALAFF.

The CDR3 DNA reads TGCGCCAGCAGCCTGGGACTTCTGTACCAAGAGACCCAGTACTTC. Amino acids: CASSLGLLYQETQYF. The genes are TRBV5-1 and TRBJ2-5; a weak D match, TRBD2 (6 bases). This CDR3 has 15 residues. Trimming left V 4 bases short and J 0 bases short, with 13 bases between. CDR1 is SGHRS, CDR2 YFSETQ, per germline.

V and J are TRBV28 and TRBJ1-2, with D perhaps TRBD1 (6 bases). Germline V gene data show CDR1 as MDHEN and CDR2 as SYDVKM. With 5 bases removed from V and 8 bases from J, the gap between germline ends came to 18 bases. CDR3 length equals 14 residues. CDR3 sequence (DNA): TGTGCCAGCAGTGTATCCGGACAGTACATAGGCTACACCTTC. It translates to CASSVSGQYIGYTF.

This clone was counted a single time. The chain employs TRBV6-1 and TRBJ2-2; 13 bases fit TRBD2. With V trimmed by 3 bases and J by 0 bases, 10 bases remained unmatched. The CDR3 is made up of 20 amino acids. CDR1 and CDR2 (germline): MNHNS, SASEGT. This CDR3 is CASSDRATSGRVTNTGELFF. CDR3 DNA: TGTGCCAGCAGTGACAGGGCAACTAGCGGGAGGGTAACGAACACCGGGGAGCTGTTTTTT.

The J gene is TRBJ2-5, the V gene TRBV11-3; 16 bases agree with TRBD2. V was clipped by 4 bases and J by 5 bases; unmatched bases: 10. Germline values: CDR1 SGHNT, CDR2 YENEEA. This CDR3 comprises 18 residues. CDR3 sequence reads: CASSSSGLAGGPGETQYF. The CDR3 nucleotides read TGTGCCAGCAGCTCCTCGGGACTAGCGGGAGGGCCAGGGGAGACCCAGTACTTC.

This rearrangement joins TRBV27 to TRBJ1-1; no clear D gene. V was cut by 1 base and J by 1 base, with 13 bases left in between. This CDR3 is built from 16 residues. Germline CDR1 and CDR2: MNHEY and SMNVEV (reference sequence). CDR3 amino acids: CASSLLGGRWNTEAFF. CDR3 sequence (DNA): TGTGCCAGCAGTTTATTAGGAGGGAGGTGGAACACTGAAGCTTTCTTT.

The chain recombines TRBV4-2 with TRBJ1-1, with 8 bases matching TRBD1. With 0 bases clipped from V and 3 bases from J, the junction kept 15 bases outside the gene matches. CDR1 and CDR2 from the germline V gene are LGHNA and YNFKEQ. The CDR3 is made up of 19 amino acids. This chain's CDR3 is CASSQDIPTTGGRHTEAFF. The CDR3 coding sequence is TGTGCCAGCAGCCAAGATATCCCCACAACAGGGGGTAGGCACACTGAAGCTTTCTTT.

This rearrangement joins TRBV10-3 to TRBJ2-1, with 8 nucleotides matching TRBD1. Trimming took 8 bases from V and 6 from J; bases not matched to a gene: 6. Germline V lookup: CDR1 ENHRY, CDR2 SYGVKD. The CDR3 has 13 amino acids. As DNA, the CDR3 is TGTGCCATCCTTCCCGACAGGGGCAATGAGCAGTTCTTC. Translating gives CAILPDRGNEQFF.

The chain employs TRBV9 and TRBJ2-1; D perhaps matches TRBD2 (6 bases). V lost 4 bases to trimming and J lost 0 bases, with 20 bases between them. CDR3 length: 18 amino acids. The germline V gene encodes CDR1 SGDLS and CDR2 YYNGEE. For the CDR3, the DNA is TGTGCCAGCAGCCCAAGGTCAAATAGCGGTCTCTCCTACAATGAGCAGTTCTTC. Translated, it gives CASSPRSNSGLSYNEQFF.

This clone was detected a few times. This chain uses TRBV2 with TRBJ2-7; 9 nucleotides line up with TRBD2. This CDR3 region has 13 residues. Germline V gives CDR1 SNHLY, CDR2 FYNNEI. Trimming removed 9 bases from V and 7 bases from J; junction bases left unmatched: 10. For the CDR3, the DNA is TGTGCCAGAAGGTGGCTAGCGGGAATGGAGCAGTACTTC. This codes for CARRWLAGMEQYF.